Presented here are 25 T cell receptor beta chains from one specimen sequenced in a study of beta chain features in type 1 diabetes. Study-level findings and limits: When Type 1 diabetes patients were examined, their TCRB CDR3s proved moderately but significantly shorter in all four CD4+ subsets.

No antigen is known for these receptors. Expressed TCRB transcripts were sequenced because the entire RNA isolate underwent reverse transcription. Clones were sequenced by immunoSEQ multiplex PCR, and TCRdb holds only the in-frame ones, with some missing. The sample has roughly 100,000 clones, under 30% seen once. Input material: central memory CD4+ T cells from blood. These TCRs come from a woman under 30 with type 1 diabetes.

Here the CDR3 reads CAWGGNSGNTIYF. In nucleotides, the CDR3 is TGTGCCTGGGGGGGGAACTCTGGAAACACCATATATTTT. The rearrangement joins TRBV30 to TRBJ1-3, with D possibly matching TRBD1 (5 bases). Germline V gene sequence: CDR1 GTSNPN, CDR2 SVGIG (reference sequence). There are 13 residues in the CDR3. Trimming took 5 bases from V and 0 from J, leaving 8 bases between them.

This chain links TRBV7-2 with TRBJ2-6; the D gene is possibly TRBD2 (5 bases). V was shortened by 6 bases and J by 4 bases, with 13 bases between the two germline ends. Germline V CDR1 and CDR2: SGHTA, FQGNSA. This CDR3 comprises 15 residues. CDR3 loop: CASRPRRSGANVLTF. Here the CDR3 DNA reads TGTGCCAGCAGACCTCGGAGGTCAGGGGCCAACGTCCTGACTTTC.

A few counts support this clone. This chain connects TRBV4-3 to TRBJ2-6; 7 nucleotides agree with TRBD1. Trimming cost V 4 bases and J 4 bases; bases outside gene matches: 10. This CDR3 has 17 residues. From germline, CDR1 is LGHNA and CDR2 YSLEER. This CDR3 is CASSLFEGGTGANVLTF. The DNA of the CDR3 is TGCGCCAGCAGCCTGTTTGAAGGGGGCACCGGGGCCAACGTCCTGACTTTC.

The chain couples TRBV6-1 to TRBJ2-5; tentatively, D is TRBD2 (7 bases). Germline V gives CDR1 MNHNS, CDR2 SASEGT. Trimming stripped 0 bases from V and 7 bases from J, with 9 bases between. The CDR3 has 13 amino acids. The CDR3 sequence is CASSEARGGTQYF. The CDR3 nucleotides are TGTGCCAGCAGTGAAGCTAGGGGGGGGACCCAGTACTTC.

V and J are TRBV2 and TRBJ1-1; 11 bases fit TRBD1. V dropped 7 bases and J dropped 2; count of bases not matched to a gene: 9. Germline CDR1 is SNHLY and CDR2 is FYNNEI. This CDR3 region has 16 residues. The chain's CDR3 is CASTAGTGGGNTEAFF. Written as DNA, the CDR3 is TGTGCCAGCACCGCCGGGACAGGGGGGGGAAACACTGAAGCTTTCTTT.

This clone came up a few times. V and J are TRBV28 and TRBJ2-6; maybe TRBD2 (6 bases). The germline CDR1 and CDR2 sequences are MDHEN and SYDVKM. CDR3 length: 16 amino acids. V lost 3 bases and J lost 2, with 11 bases in between. CDR3 nucleotide sequence: TGTGCCAGCAGTTTGGAGGGAATCCCTGGGGCCAACGTCCTGACTTTC. Translating gives CASSLEGIPGANVLTF.

In this sample, this clone turned up a few times. V and J are TRBV25-1 and TRBJ2-3, with 8 bases lining up with TRBD2. The germline gives CDR1 MGHDK, CDR2 SYGVNS. The V gene end was trimmed by 6 bases and the J gene end by 2 bases; junction bases not matched to a gene: 7. The CDR3 covers 15 residues. CDR3 nucleotides: TGTGCCAGCAGCCGATATAGCGGGGACACAGATACGCAGTATTTT. This codes for CASSRYSGDTDTQYF.

The V gene is TRBV19, the J gene TRBJ2-1, with D possibly matching TRBD2 (5 bases). Germline CDR1 and CDR2: LNHDA and SQIVND (reference sequence). CDR3 length equals 15 residues. V lost 6 bases, J lost 8 bases, and 20 bases lay in between. The CDR3 coding sequence is TGTGCCAGTAGCGTACGGGGTTGGTCGGGCGATGAGCAGTTCTTC. It is translated as CASSVRGWSGDEQFF.

The chain carries TRBV27 and TRBJ2-4; D is undetermined. V lost 2 bases to trimming and J lost 4 bases, with 6 bases between them. This CDR3 has 13 residues. Germline CDR1 reads MNHEY; CDR2 reads SMNVEV (reference sequence). CDR3 sequence: CASSLGGKNIQYF. CDR3 nucleotide sequence: TGTGCCAGCAGTTTAGGCGGAAAAAACATTCAGTACTTC.

A few counts support this clone. This chain uses TRBV7-3 with TRBJ2-1; 11 bases agree with TRBD1. There are 16 residues in the CDR3. V shed 1 base, J shed 8 bases, and the junction held 7 bases outside the gene matches. Germline V gene lookup returns CDR1 SGHTA and CDR2 FQGTGA. The CDR3 DNA reads as TGTGCCAGCAGCTTAAGGGACAGGGGGAGAGGAGATGAGCAGTTCTTC. Amino acid sequence: CASSLRDRGRGDEQFF.

The table lists this clone with a few counts. The chain links TRBV19 to TRBJ1-2; 8 nucleotides align to TRBD1. Germline trimming cut 8 bases from V and 5 bases from J; bases unmatched to any gene: 7. From germline, CDR1 is LNHDA and CDR2 SQIVND (reference sequence). This CDR3 contains 13 residues. The CDR3 sequence: CASQDRDWYGYTF. Written as DNA, the CDR3 is TGTGCCAGTCAGGACAGGGACTGGTATGGCTACACCTTC.

V is TRBV2 and J is TRBJ1-1, with a possible D match to TRBD1 (6 bases). There are 15 residues in the CDR3. Germline V CDR1 and CDR2: SNHLY, FYNNEI. Between the trimmed V and J ends, which lost 7 bases and 0 bases, there was a span of 15 bases. The CDR3 nucleotides are TGTGCCAGCAAATTCGCGGGGGCTCTGAACACTGAAGCTTTCTTT. Protein product: CASKFAGALNTEAFF.

This chain links TRBV30 with TRBJ1-4, with 8 bases lining up with TRBD1. CDR1 is GTSNPN, CDR2 SVGIG, per germline (reference sequence). This CDR3 spans 14 amino acids. Trimming cost V 3 bases and J 7 bases; bases outside gene matches: 7. The CDR3 nucleotides read TGTGCCTGGAGCCGAGACAGGGGAAGTGAAAAACTGTTTTTT. Amino acids: CAWSRDRGSEKLFF. The full variable domain, with the rest looked up from reference TRBV30 and TRBJ1-4, is SQTIHQWPATLVQPVGSPLSLECTVEGTSNPNLYWYRQAAGRGLQLLFYSVGIGQISSEVPQNLSASRPQDRQFILSSKKLLLSDSGFYLCAWSRDRGSEKLFFGSGTQLSVL.

The genes are TRBV11-3 and TRBJ2-3; D unclear. CDR3 size: 14 residues. Germline-derived CDR1 and CDR2 are SGHNT and YENEEA. V dropped 0 bases and J dropped 5 bases, with 9 bases sitting between them. The CDR3 sequence: CASSLDLGIDTQYF. CDR3 in DNA: TGTGCCAGCAGCTTAGATCTCGGTATAGATACGCAGTATTTT.

This clone was recorded a few times. CDR3 nucleotide sequence: TGTGCCAGCAGTGAAAGCCCGACTCGGGGCTACACCTTC. This sequence encodes CASSESPTRGYTF. This chain connects TRBV2 to TRBJ1-2; D uncertain. CDR1 SNHLY and CDR2 FYNNEI come from the germline V gene. This CDR3 is built from 13 residues. V was clipped by 2 bases and J by 8 bases, with 12 bases between them.

The chain employs TRBV11-3 and TRBJ1-2; no clear D. Germline V gives CDR1 SGHNT, CDR2 YENEEA. CDR3 length: 14 amino acids. The germline V and J ends were trimmed by 4 bases and 2 bases, with 11 bases remaining between them. The CDR3 nucleotides read TGTGCCAGCAGCTATTCTCAGAGGAACTATGGCTACACCTTC. As protein: CASSYSQRNYGYTF.

The rearrangement uses TRBV5-1 and TRBJ1-4; D call uncertain. This CDR3 is built from 16 residues. The germline CDR1 and CDR2 sequences are SGHRS and YFSETQ. V lost 0 bases and J lost 5, with 14 bases in between. The DNA for the CDR3 is TGCGCCAGCAGCTTGGAGCCAGGTGGTGGGAATGAAAAACTGTTTTTT. Translation: CASSLEPGGGNEKLFF.

This clone has more than one count but fewer than ten. The V call is TRBV5-6, the J call TRBJ1-1, with D perhaps TRBD1 (5 bases). This CDR3 is 13 amino acids long. CDR1 and CDR2 from the germline V gene are SGHDT and YYEEEE. Trimming cost V 3 bases and J 5 bases, with 11 bases left between them. For the CDR3, the DNA is TGTGCCAGCAGCTCCCCCGGGGGAACTGAAGCTTTCTTT. Residues: CASSSPGGTEAFF.

This clone came up a few times. The chain has TRBV18 and TRBJ2-3; no reliable D call. V was pared by 1 base and J by 4 bases, with 9 bases between. CDR1 KGHSH and CDR2 LQKENI come from the germline V gene. This CDR3 region has 14 residues. CDR3 coding DNA: TGTGCCAGCTCACCACTCACAGTATCAGATACGCAGTATTTT. It translates to CASSPLTVSDTQYF.

This chain uses TRBV15 with TRBJ2-5; 10 bases map to TRBD1. The last part of the DNA fits TRBJ2-7 better; the J call may be wrong. Germline loops: CDR1 LNHNV, CDR2 YYDKDF (reference sequence). CDR3 length equals 16 residues. The CDR3 protein is CATSRDTGTGAYEQYF. The CDR3 DNA is TGTGCCACCAGCAGAGATACCGGGACAGGGGCCTACGAGCAGTACTTC.

This rearrangement joins TRBV11-3 to TRBJ2-2, with 9 bases lining up with TRBD1. The CDR3 length is 15 residues. From germline, CDR1 is SGHNT and CDR2 YENEEA. V shed 5 bases and J 5 bases; nucleotides not matched to a gene: 6. The CDR3 region is CASSSGTGKTGELFF. The CDR3 DNA reads TGTGCCAGCAGCAGCGGGACAGGGAAAACCGGGGAGCTGTTTTTT.

The J gene is TRBJ2-7, the V gene TRBV18; TRBD1 matches at 7 bases. This CDR3 is built from 15 residues. CDR1 KGHSH and CDR2 LQKENI come from the germline V gene. V was clipped by 2 bases and J by 5 bases; unmatched bases: 9. CDR3 residues: CASSPKRTGHHEQYF. The CDR3, as DNA: TGTGCCAGCTCACCAAAGAGGACAGGTCACCACGAGCAGTACTTC.

This sequence joins TRBV19 and TRBJ1-1; D is perhaps TRBD1 (5 bases). The CDR3 runs 14 residues. Germline V lookup: CDR1 LNHDA, CDR2 SQIVND (reference sequence). Trimming left V 5 bases short and J 6 bases short, with 16 bases between. The CDR3 nucleotides are TGTGCCAGTAGTGTAACGGGACTTAGCGCTGAAGCTTTCTTT. This encodes CASSVTGLSAEAFF.

This clone was seen only a few times. The chain employs TRBV27 and TRBJ1-5; D remains unclear. The germline gives CDR1 MNHEY, CDR2 SMNVEV (reference sequence). The CDR3 sequence is 15 residues long. V lost 6 bases to trimming and J lost 0 bases, with 12 bases between them. CDR3 in amino acids: CASRPLRGSNQPQHF. CDR3 DNA: TGTGCCAGCAGGCCGTTACGGGGTAGCAATCAGCCCCAGCATTTT.

This clone showed up just a few times. The rearrangement uses TRBV6-1 and TRBJ2-1, with 7 bases aligning to TRBD2. Germline trimming cut 4 bases from V and 6 bases from J; bases unmatched to any gene: 9. Per the germline V gene, CDR1 is MNHNS and CDR2 is SASEGT. The CDR3 consists of 15 residues. CDR3 in amino acids: CASSVGGSRLNEQFF. The CDR3 coding sequence is TGTGCCAGCAGTGTCGGCGGGAGCAGACTCAATGAGCAGTTCTTC.